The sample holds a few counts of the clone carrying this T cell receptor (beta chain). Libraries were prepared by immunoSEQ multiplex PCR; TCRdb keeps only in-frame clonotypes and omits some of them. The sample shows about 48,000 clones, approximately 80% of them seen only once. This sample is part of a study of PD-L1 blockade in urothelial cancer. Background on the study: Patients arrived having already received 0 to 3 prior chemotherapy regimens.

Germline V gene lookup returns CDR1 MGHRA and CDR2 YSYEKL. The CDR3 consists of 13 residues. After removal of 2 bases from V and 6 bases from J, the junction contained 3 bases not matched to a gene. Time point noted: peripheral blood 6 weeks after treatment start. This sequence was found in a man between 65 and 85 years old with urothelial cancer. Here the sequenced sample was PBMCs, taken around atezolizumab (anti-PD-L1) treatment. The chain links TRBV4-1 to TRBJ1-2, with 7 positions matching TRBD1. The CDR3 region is CASSQPGQDGYTF. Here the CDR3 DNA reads TGCGCCAGCAGCCAACCCGGACAGGATGGCTACACCTTC.